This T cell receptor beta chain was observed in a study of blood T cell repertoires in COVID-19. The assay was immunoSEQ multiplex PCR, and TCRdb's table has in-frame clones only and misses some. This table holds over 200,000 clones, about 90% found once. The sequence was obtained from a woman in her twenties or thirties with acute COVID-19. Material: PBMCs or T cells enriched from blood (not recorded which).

CDR3 sequence (DNA): TGTGCCAGCAGCGGAAGGACAGGGGCTGGGGAGCAGTTCTTC. Amino acid sequence: CASSGRTGAGEQFF. The V call is TRBV9, the J call TRBJ2-1; 9 bases line up with TRBD1. The CDR3 totals 14 residues. V lost 3 bases to trimming and J lost 10 bases; unmatched junction nucleotides: 8. The germline V gene has CDR1 SGDLS and CDR2 YYNGEE.